This T cell receptor (beta chain) was obtained from a study of identical twins. MiXCR was run by TCRdb on the 5' RACE reads, yielding one entry per CDR3 protein. The data hold 200,000 to 250,000 distinct CDR3 sequences, with approximately 7% observed a single time. A further study also used this sample, focusing on yellow fever vaccine responses in identical twins. From that second work: Twins reportedly showed a vaccine T cell response that seemed partly convergent and partly personalized.

Specimen: memory (CD45RO+) T cells sorted from blood. This sequence originates from a woman under 30 in good health.

CDR3 protein: CASSFSHPGSYEQYF. DNA of the CDR3: TGTGCCAGCAGCTTTTCCCACCCTGGCTCCTACGAGCAGTACTTC. The chain employs TRBV7-8 and TRBJ2-7, with no clear D. The CDR3 length is 15 residues. Trimming stripped 3 bases from V and 0 bases from J, with 12 bases between. Germline CDR1 is SGHVS and CDR2 is FQNEAQ.